The 21 T cell receptor beta chains reported below all come from one sample, sequenced in a study of cytomegalovirus exposure and HLA in healthy donors. PCR used 60 Vbeta primers and 13 Jbeta primers. Produced via immunoSEQ multiplex PCR; TCRdb's table is partial and in-frame only. The sample carries 140,000 to 150,000 clones, roughly 75% recorded once. What was sequenced was PBMCs. These receptors were collected from a female donor in good health and CMV-seronegative.

The chain recombines TRBV5-4 with TRBJ1-2; weak D call: TRBD1 (6 bases). CDR1 and CDR2 from the germline V gene are SGHNT and YYREEE (reference sequence). V was clipped by 4 bases and J by 4 bases, with 14 bases between them. This CDR3 is built from 14 residues. In nucleotides, the CDR3 is TGTGCCAGCAGCGCCAGCAGGGGTGGCTATGGCTACACCTTC. Its translation is CASSASRGGYGYTF.

This chain connects TRBV6-1 to TRBJ1-1; no reliable D call. The germline V and J ends were trimmed by 5 bases and 0 bases, with 13 bases remaining between them. The CDR3 covers 15 residues. Germline CDR1 is MNHNS and CDR2 is SASEGT. The CDR3 DNA reads TGTGCCAGCAGTCCCCGATATAACATGAACACTGAAGCTTTCTTT. Amino acids: CASSPRYNMNTEAFF.

This chain links TRBV9 with TRBJ1-3, with D maybe TRBD1 (5 bases). CDR3 length: 14 amino acids. V gave up 0 bases and J gave up 7 bases, with 11 bases separating them. CDR1 SGDLS and CDR2 YYNGEE come from the germline V gene. The CDR3 nucleotides are TGTGCCAGCAGCGTAGGGACAACGGGTAACACCATATATTTT. Protein sequence: CASSVGTTGNTIYF.

This clone showed up just a few times. The V gene is TRBV5-6, the J gene TRBJ1-1; D might be TRBD1 (6 bases). Germline V CDR1 and CDR2: SGHDT, YYEEEE. The CDR3 contains 13 residues. V gave up 1 base and J gave up 4 bases, with 8 bases separating them. The CDR3 reads CASSLSGATEAFF. CDR3 coding DNA: TGTGCCAGCAGCTTGTCAGGGGCCACTGAAGCTTTCTTT.

V and J are TRBV14 and TRBJ1-1; 7 bases agree with TRBD1. Trimming at V came to 3 bases and at J to 0 bases, leaving 7 bases not matched to a gene. Per the germline V gene, CDR1 is SGHDN and CDR2 is FVKESK. The CDR3 spans 16 residues. CDR3 protein: CASSQFGQGVNTEAFF. The CDR3, as DNA: TGTGCCAGCAGCCAGTTTGGCCAGGGGGTGAACACTGAAGCTTTCTTT.

The rearrangement uses TRBV7-3 and TRBJ1-5, with a possible D match to TRBD1 (6 bases). CDR3 size: 13 residues. The germline V gene encodes CDR1 SGHTA and CDR2 FQGTGA. With 3 bases removed from V and 4 bases from J, the gap between germline ends came to 7 bases. CDR3 loop: CASSLGANQPQHF. The CDR3 DNA sequence: TGTGCCAGCAGCTTGGGGGCTAATCAGCCCCAGCATTTT.

A single count supports this clone. The gene calls are TRBV29-1 and TRBJ2-1, with D tentatively TRBD2 (7 bases). There are 14 residues in the CDR3. Trimming removed 2 bases at V and 0 bases at J, with 8 bases between. CDR1 is SQVTM and CDR2 is ANQGSEA in the germline V gene. The CDR3 region is CSVERGASYNEQFF. DNA for the CDR3: TGCAGCGTTGAACGGGGGGCCTCCTACAATGAGCAGTTCTTC.

V is TRBV19 and J is TRBJ2-3, with a weak D call TRBD2 (6 bases). Trimming removed 4 bases at V and 3 bases at J, with 17 bases between. CDR1 LNHDA and CDR2 SQIVND come from the germline V gene (reference sequence). The CDR3 runs 16 residues. CDR3 DNA: TGTGCCAGTAGTACCCTCCCGGGACTCCGAACAGATACGCAGTATTTT. Translated, it gives CASSTLPGLRTDTQYF.

About this clone itself: At the DNA level, this CDR3 is encoded by other sequences in the same sample as well. J is TRBJ2-1 and V is TRBV6-5; a weak D match, TRBD2 (7 bases). The CDR3 has 15 residues. The germline V gene has CDR1 MNHEY and CDR2 SVGAGI. The germline V and J ends were trimmed by 2 bases and 3 bases, with 11 bases remaining between them. The CDR3 loop reads CASSYRGGVYNEQFF. CDR3 in DNA: TGTGCCAGCAGTTACAGGGGGGGCGTCTACAATGAGCAGTTCTTC.

This clone was recorded once. CDR3 nucleotides: TGCGCCAGCAGCTCCCGACAGGGACGGAACACTGAAGCTTTCTTT. The encoded protein is CASSSRQGRNTEAFF. The rearrangement uses TRBV5-1 and TRBJ1-1; TRBD1 agrees at 7 bases. V was clipped by 3 bases and J by 1 base; unmatched bases: 6. This CDR3 region has 15 residues. Germline V CDR1 and CDR2: SGHRS, YFSETQ.

The chain is built from TRBV2 and TRBJ1-6; tentatively, D is TRBD1 (6 bases). V lost 4 bases, J lost 7 bases, and 8 bases lay in between. This CDR3 spans 13 amino acids. CDR1 and CDR2 from the germline V gene are SNHLY and FYNNEI. CDR3 bases: TGTGCCAGCAGTGGCAGGGGAAATTCACCCCTCCACTTT. Translating it yields CASSGRGNSPLHF. The complete variable domain, with remaining parts taken from reference TRBV2 and TRBJ1-6, reads EPEVTQTPSHQVTQMGQEVILRCVPISNHLYFYWYRQILGQKVEFLVSFYNNEISEKSEIFDDQFSVERPDGSNFTLKIRSTKLEDSAMYFCASSGRGNSPLHFGNGTRLTVT.

The chain uses TRBV4-1 and TRBJ1-1; D remains unclear. Germline CDR1 reads MGHRA; CDR2 reads YSYEKL. The CDR3 runs to 13 residues. Trimming shortened V by 0 bases and J by 5 bases, and 7 bases separated the two germline ends. The CDR3 loop is CASSQDSGTEAFF. Written as DNA, the CDR3 is TGCGCCAGCAGCCAAGACTCCGGGACTGAAGCTTTCTTT.

The J gene is TRBJ2-1, the V gene TRBV21-1; the table names TRBD1, a call not compared with the DNA. TRBV21-1 is an annotated pseudogene. This CDR3 has 13 residues. CDR3 sequence (DNA): TGTGCCAGCAGTTCCCAGGGCGGTGATGAGCAGTTCTTC. Translating gives CASSSQGGDEQFF.

V and J are TRBV6-1 and TRBJ1-2; possibly TRBD1 for D (5 bases). This CDR3 is built from 12 residues. The germline V gene encodes CDR1 MNHNS and CDR2 SASEGT. Trimming shortened V by 4 bases and J by 3 bases, and 6 bases separated the two germline ends. CDR3 loop: CASSVGDYGYTF. CDR3 DNA: TGTGCCAGCAGTGTAGGGGACTATGGCTACACCTTC.

The chain is built from TRBV7-6 and TRBJ2-1; 7 bases match TRBD1. Germline CDR1 and CDR2: SGHVS and FNYEAQ. With V trimmed by 5 bases and J by 7 bases, 11 bases remained unmatched. This CDR3 comprises 15 residues. The CDR3 DNA sequence: TGTGCCAGCAGCCCCCCCCCGGGACAGTTGAATGAGCAGTTCTTC. This translates into CASSPPPGQLNEQFF.

The rearrangement joins TRBV14 to TRBJ2-7; D is perhaps TRBD2 (5 bases). Between the trimmed V and J ends, which lost 0 bases and 7 bases, there was a span of 10 bases. Germline V gives CDR1 SGHDN, CDR2 FVKESK. This CDR3 has 13 residues. Here the CDR3 DNA reads TGTGCCAGCAGCCAAGACGGGGTCTGGGAGCAGTACTTC. Protein: CASSQDGVWEQYF.

In its sample, this clone was seen a few times. The gene calls are TRBV7-8 and TRBJ2-2; D is perhaps TRBD2 (5 bases). Deletions cut 5 bases from V and 4 bases from J, with 11 bases between. There are 14 residues in the CDR3. Looked up from germline, CDR1 is SGHVS and CDR2 is FQNEAQ. CDR3 sequence (DNA): TGTGCCAGCAGCCAGGTGGACTCCACCGGGGAGCTGTTTTTT. Protein product: CASSQVDSTGELFF.

This clone is a singleton in its sample. V and J are TRBV5-1 and TRBJ2-1, with TRBD1 matching 8 bases. In germline, CDR1 is SGHRS, CDR2 YFSETQ. V gave up 2 bases and J gave up 9 bases; unmatched junction bases: 7. The CDR3 is made up of 14 amino acids. CDR3 DNA sequence: TGCGCCAGCAGCTTTGGGCAGGGGGCGCGTGAGCAGTTCTTC. Protein sequence: CASSFGQGAREQFF.

V gene TRBV28 combines with J gene TRBJ1-5, with 7 bases identical to TRBD1. The CDR3 has 18 amino acids. V was clipped by 3 bases and J by 0 bases; unmatched bases: 11. From germline, CDR1 is MDHEN and CDR2 SYDVKM. Here the CDR3 reads CASSLSKQGIISNQPQHF. The CDR3 DNA reads TGTGCCAGCAGTTTGTCCAAACAGGGGATAATTAGCAATCAGCCCCAGCATTTT.

As to this clone: The same CDR3 is also encoded by other DNA sequences in this sample. The chain recombines TRBV30 with TRBJ2-2; D remains ambiguous. V was shortened by 3 bases and J by 0 bases, with 8 bases between the two germline ends. The CDR3 sequence is 14 residues long. Germline CDR1 reads GTSNPN; CDR2 reads SVGIG (reference sequence). CDR3 in DNA: TGTGCCTGGAGAGCCCTTCCGAACACCGGGGAGCTGTTTTTT. It codes for CAWRALPNTGELFF. Drawing the rest from reference TRBV30 and TRBJ2-2, the complete variable domain is SQTIHQWPATLVQPVGSPLSLECTVEGTSNPNLYWYRQAAGRGLQLLFYSVGIGQISSEVPQNLSASRPQDRQFILSSKKLLLSDSGFYLCAWRALPNTGELFFGEGSRLTVL.

The V gene is TRBV7-3, the J gene TRBJ2-5; 13 bases are shared with TRBD2. The J call is doubtful: the DNA matches TRBJ2-7 better. Germline-derived CDR1 and CDR2 are SGHTA and FQGTGA. CDR3 length equals 17 residues. The CDR3: CASSTPRTSGGSYEQYF. Written as DNA, the CDR3 is TGTGCCAGCAGCACCCCCCGGACTAGCGGGGGCTCCTACGAGCAGTACTTC.